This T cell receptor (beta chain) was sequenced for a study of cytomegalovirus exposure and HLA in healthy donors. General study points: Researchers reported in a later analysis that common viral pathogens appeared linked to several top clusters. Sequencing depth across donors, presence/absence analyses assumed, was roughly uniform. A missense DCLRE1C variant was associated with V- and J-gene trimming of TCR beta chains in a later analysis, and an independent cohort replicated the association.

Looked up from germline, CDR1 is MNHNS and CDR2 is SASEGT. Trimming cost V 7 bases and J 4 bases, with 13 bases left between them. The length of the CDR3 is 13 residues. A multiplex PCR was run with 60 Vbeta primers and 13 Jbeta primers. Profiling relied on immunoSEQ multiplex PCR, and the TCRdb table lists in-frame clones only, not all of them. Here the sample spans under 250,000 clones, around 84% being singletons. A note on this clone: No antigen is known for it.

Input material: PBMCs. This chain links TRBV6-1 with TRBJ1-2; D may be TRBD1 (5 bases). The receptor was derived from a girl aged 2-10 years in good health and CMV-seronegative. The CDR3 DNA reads TGTGCCAGCACCTGGGGAGGGGCCTATGGCTACACCTTC. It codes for CASTWGGAYGYTF.